This T cell receptor (beta chain) emerged from a study of T cell responses to AZD1222 COVID-19 vaccine. Overall study findings and caveats: At baseline, just six AZD1222 recipients tested seropositive. Spike-specific TCR breadth and depth went up after people got two AZD1222 doses. White British ancestry dominated among donors, who included more females, and clonal diversity was possibly underestimated. Spike-wide coverage was observed for vaccine-associated CD4 TCRs, with dominant responses at 160-218 and 743-854.

This clone was detected only a few times. Its antigen is currently unknown. Sequencing was performed with immunoSEQ multiplex PCR; in TCRdb, only in-frame clones are kept and a portion is missing. The sample records about 90,000 clones, about 86% being singletons. J lost 4 bases, V lost 1 base, and 4 bases had no gene match. CDR3 length equals 15 residues. Germline V gives CDR1 SGHVS, CDR2 FQNEAQ. The J gene is TRBJ2-1, the V gene TRBV7-8, with 7 bases matching TRBD2. The sample in question was peripheral blood, obtained on day 0 of AZD1222 vaccination. The sequence came from an adult in good health. The CDR3 is CASSLGEAGYNEQFF. The DNA of the CDR3 is TGTGCCAGCAGCTTAGGGGAAGCGGGATACAATGAGCAGTTCTTC.